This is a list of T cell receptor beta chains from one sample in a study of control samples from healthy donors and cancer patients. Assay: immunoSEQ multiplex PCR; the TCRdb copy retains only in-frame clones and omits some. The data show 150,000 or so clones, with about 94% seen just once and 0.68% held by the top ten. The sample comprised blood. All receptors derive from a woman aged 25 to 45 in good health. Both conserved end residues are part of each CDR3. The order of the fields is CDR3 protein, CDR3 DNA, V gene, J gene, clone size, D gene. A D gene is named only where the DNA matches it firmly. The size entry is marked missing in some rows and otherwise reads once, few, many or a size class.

CASSSPERYSATEAFF	TGTGCCAGCAGTTCCCCGGAGCGGTATTCAGCCACTGAAGCTTTCTTT	TRBV28	TRBJ1-1	-	-
CASSHFRTGGDTQYF	TGTGCCAGCAGCCACTTTCGGACGGGAGGAGATACGCAGTATTTT	TRBV14	TRBJ2-3	-	TRBD2
CASRPTGFANEQFF	TGCGCCAGCAGACCGACTGGGTTTGCCAATGAGCAGTTCTTC	TRBV4-1	TRBJ2-1	few	-
CASSQRPPPTLIEQYF	TGTGCCAGCAGCCAACGGCCCCCGCCGACCCTCATCGAGCAGTACTTC	TRBV3-1/TRBV3-2	TRBJ2-7	-	-
CASNLKSGGDAKNIQYF	TGTGCCAGCAATCTAAAGTCAGGGGGCGATGCCAAAAACATTCAGTACTTC	TRBV11-2	TRBJ2-4	-	TRBD1
CASSISSGSLVEQFF	TGTGCCAGTAGTATCTCTAGCGGGAGTTTGGTTGAGCAGTTCTTC	TRBV19	TRBJ2-1	-	TRBD2
CASSPPYGELFF	TGTGCCAGCAGTCCTCCCTACGGGGAGCTGTTTTTT	TRBV12-3/TRBV12-4	TRBJ2-2	-	-
CASSLGTGASFNTEAFF	TGCGCCAGCAGCTTGGGTACAGGGGCTTCCTTTAACACTGAAGCTTTCTTT	TRBV5-1	TRBJ1-1	-	TRBD1
CASIQDVGLSDEKLFF	TGCGCCAGCATACAAGACGTGGGGCTCTCCGATGAAAAACTGTTTTTT	TRBV4-1	TRBJ1-4	-	-
CASSLLRGGEQYF	TGTGCCAGCAGCTTGTTACGGGGCGGGGAGCAGTACTTC	TRBV5-6	TRBJ2-7	-	-
CASNSGATSSTDTQYF	TGTGCCAGCAATAGCGGAGCCACCTCTAGCACAGATACGCAGTATTTT	TRBV2	TRBJ2-3	-	-
CASSPSTLAETQYF	TGTGCCAGCTCACCATCCACCCTAGCGGAGACCCAGTACTTC	TRBV18	TRBJ2-5	-	-
CATSRDPGHGNIQYF	TGTGCCACCAGCAGGGACCCGGGACATGGAAACATTCAGTACTTC	TRBV15	TRBJ2-4	few	-
CASSYVGTSLDEQFF	TGTGCCAGCAGTTACGTTGGGACATCACTCGATGAGCAGTTCTTC	TRBV6-2/TRBV6-3	TRBJ2-1	-	-
CASSPDGSGRQNEQFF	TGCGCCAGCAGCCCCGACGGGAGCGGGAGACAGAATGAGCAGTTCTTC	TRBV4-1	TRBJ2-1	-	TRBD2
CASSGEVGKAFF	TGTGCCAGCAGTGGGGAGGTCGGTAAAGCTTTCTTT	TRBV2	TRBJ1-1	-	-
CASSSPANTGELFF	TGTGCCAGTAGTAGTCCTGCGAACACCGGGGAGCTGTTTTTT	TRBV19	TRBJ2-2	-	-
CASSLRGSSYNEQFF	TGTGCCAGCTCTCTGCGCGGGAGCTCCTACAATGAGCAGTTCTTC	TRBV2	TRBJ2-1	-	TRBD2
CASSSLAGGPWEQFF	TGTGCCAGCAGTTCACTAGCGGGAGGGCCGTGGGAGCAGTTCTTC	TRBV2	TRBJ2-1	-	TRBD2
CASSLAGRNTEAFF	TGTGCCAGCAGCTTAGCAGGCAGGAACACTGAAGCTTTCTTT	TRBV7-9	TRBJ1-1	-	-
CASSQGASGSDEQFF	TGTGCCAGCAGCCAAGGGGCTAGCGGGAGTGATGAGCAGTTCTTC	TRBV4-2	TRBJ2-1	-	TRBD2
CATSRTENQPQHF	TGTGCCACCAGTCGAACAGAAAATCAGCCCCAGCATTTT	TRBV24-1	TRBJ1-5	-	-
CASSFSGQGILGYTF	TGTGCCAGCAGTTTTTCGGGACAGGGAATCTTAGGCTACACCTTC	TRBV28	TRBJ1-2	-	TRBD1
CASSLSRTGGIDTQYF	TGTGCCAGCAGCTTAAGTCGGACGGGAGGCATCGATACGCAGTATTTT	TRBV7-3	TRBJ2-3	-	TRBD2
CAISESDHEQFF	TGTGCCATCAGTGAGTCTGACCATGAGCAGTTCTTC	TRBV10-3	TRBJ2-1	once	-
CASSPRPSRGITQYF	TGTGCCAGCAGTCCGCGACCTTCTCGGGGGATTACCCAGTACTTC	TRBV27	TRBJ2-5	-	-
CASSYSLAGGYEQYF	TGTGCCAGCAGTTATTCGCTAGCGGGCGGCTACGAGCAGTACTTC	TRBV6-5	TRBJ2-7	-	TRBD2
CASRRQGNTEAFF	TGTGCCAGCCGGAGACAGGGGAACACTGAAGCTTTCTTT	TRBV6-5	TRBJ1-1	-	TRBD1
CASGWRKPTDTQYF	TGTGCCAGCGGGTGGCGGAAACCCACAGATACGCAGTATTTT	TRBV7-2	TRBJ2-3	once	-
CASSLRAGKSLSYEQYF	TGCGCCAGCAGCTTGAGGGCAGGCAAGAGTTTATCCTACGAGCAGTACTTC	TRBV5-1	TRBJ2-7	-	-
CASSPPGTGNSPLHF	TGCGCCAGCAGCCCCCCCGGGACAGGGAATTCACCCCTCCACTTT	TRBV5-1	TRBJ1-6	-	TRBD1
CAISEGLSGNTIYF	TGTGCCATCAGTGAAGGCCTCTCTGGAAACACCATATATTTT	TRBV10-3	TRBJ1-3	-	-
CASSKSGQTYEQYF	TGTGCCAGCAGCAAATCGGGACAGACTTACGAGCAGTACTTC	TRBV7-2	TRBJ2-7	-	TRBD1
CASQTSVASGSYNEQFF	TGTGCCAGCCAGACGAGTGTGGCTAGCGGTTCCTACAATGAGCAGTTCTTC	TRBV7-9	TRBJ2-1	-	TRBD2
CASSYLGAGTGELFF	TGTGCCAGCAGTTACTTGGGGGCGGGAACCGGGGAGCTGTTTTTT	TRBV6-5	TRBJ2-2	once	-